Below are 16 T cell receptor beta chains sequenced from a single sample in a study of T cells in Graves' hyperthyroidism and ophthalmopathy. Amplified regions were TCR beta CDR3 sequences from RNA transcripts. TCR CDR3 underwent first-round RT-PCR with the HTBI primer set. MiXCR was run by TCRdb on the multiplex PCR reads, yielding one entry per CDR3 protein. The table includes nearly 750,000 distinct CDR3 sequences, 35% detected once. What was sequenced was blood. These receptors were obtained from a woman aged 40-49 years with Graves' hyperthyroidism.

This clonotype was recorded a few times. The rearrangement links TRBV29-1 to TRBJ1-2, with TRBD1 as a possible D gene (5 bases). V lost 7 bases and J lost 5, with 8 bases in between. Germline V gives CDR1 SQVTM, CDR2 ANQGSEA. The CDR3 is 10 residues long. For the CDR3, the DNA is TGCAGCGCGGACAAATATGGCTACACCTTC. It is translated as CSADKYGYTF. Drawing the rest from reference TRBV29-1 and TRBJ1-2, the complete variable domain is SAVISQKPSRDICQRGTSLTIQCQVDSQVTMMFWYRQQPGQSLTLIATANQGSEATYESGFVIDKFPISRPNLTFSTLTVSNMSPEDSSIYLCSADKYGYTFGSGTRLTVV.

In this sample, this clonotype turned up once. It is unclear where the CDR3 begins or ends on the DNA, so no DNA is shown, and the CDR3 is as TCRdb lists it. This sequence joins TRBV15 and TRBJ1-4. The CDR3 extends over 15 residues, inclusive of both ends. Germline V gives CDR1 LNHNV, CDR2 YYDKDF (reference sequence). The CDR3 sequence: CATSVGIQEMKNCFF.

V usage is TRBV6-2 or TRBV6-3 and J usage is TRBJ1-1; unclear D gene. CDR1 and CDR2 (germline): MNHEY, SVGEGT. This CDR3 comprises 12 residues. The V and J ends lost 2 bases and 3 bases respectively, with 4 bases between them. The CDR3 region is CASSYVYTEAFF. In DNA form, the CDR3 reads TGTGCCAGCAGTTACGTCTACACTGAAGCTTTCTTT.

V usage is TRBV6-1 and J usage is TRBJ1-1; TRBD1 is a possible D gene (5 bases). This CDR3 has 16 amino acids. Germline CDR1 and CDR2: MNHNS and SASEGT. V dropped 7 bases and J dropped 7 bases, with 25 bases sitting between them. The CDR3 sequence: CASTLREGSISGEAFF. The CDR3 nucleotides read TGTGCCAGCACCCTCCGAGAGGGGTCCATATCCGGTGAAGCTTTCTTT.

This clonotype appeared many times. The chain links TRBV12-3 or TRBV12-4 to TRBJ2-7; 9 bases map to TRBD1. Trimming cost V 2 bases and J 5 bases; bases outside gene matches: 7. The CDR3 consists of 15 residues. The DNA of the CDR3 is TGTGCCAGCAGTTTAAGACAGGGGGGAATGGACGAGCAGTACTTC. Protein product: CASSLRQGGMDEQYF.

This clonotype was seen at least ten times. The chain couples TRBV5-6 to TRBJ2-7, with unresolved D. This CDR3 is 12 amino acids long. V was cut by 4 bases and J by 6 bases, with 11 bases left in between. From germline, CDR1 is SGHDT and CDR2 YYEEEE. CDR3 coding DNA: TGTGCCAGCAGCCTTCTGGTAGGCGAGCAGTACTTC. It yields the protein CASSLLVGEQYF.

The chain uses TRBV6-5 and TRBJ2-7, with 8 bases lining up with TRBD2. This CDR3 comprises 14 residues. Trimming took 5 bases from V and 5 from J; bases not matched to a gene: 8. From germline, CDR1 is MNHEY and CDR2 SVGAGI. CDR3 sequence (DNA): TGTGCCAGCAGTATAGCGGGGAGGTTCCACGAGCAGTACTTC. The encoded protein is CASSIAGRFHEQYF.

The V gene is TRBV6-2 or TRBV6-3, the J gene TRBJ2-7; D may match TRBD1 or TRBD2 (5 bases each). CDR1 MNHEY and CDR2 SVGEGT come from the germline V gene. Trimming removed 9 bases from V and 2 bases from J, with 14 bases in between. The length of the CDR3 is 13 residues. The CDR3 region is CASEGTPTYEQYF. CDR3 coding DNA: TGTGCCAGTGAGGGGACCCCTACCTACGAGCAGTACTTC.

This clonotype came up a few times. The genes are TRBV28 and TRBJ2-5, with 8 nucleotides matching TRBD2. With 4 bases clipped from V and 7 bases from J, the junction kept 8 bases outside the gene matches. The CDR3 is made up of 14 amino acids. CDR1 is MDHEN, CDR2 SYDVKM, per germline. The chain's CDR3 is CASSSGGGIGTQYF. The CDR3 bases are TGTGCCAGCAGTTCCGGGGGGGGGATCGGGACCCAGTACTTC.

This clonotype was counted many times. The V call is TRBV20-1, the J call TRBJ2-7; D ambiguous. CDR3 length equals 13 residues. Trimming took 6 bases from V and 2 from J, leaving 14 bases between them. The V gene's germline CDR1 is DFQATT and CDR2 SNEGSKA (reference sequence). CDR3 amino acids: CSASPPRAYEQYF. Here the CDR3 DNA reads TGCAGTGCCAGTCCGCCTAGGGCCTACGAGCAGTACTTC.

The CDR3 spells CASSIAREVNQPQHF. The DNA for the CDR3 is TGTGCCAGTAGTATCGCCCGGGAGGTCAATCAGCCCCAGCATTTT. The V gene is TRBV19, the J gene TRBJ1-5; no firm D call. The CDR3 runs to 15 residues. CDR1 and CDR2 from the germline V gene are LNHDA and SQIVND (reference sequence). V lost 3 bases and J lost 3, with 12 bases in between.

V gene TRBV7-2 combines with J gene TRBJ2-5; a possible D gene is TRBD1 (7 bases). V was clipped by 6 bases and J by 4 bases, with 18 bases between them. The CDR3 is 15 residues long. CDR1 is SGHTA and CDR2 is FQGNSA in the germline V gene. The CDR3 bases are TGTGCCAGCAGTACCGACAGGGCCGGGGGAGAGACCCAGTACTTC. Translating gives CASSTDRAGGETQYF.

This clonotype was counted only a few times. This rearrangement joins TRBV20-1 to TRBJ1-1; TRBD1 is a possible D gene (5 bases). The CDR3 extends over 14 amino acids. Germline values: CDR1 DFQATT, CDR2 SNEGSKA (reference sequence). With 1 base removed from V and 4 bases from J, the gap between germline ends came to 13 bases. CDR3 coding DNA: TGCAGTGCTAGAGCCGGGGGGTTGAGCACTGAAGCTTTCTTT. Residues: CSARAGGLSTEAFF.

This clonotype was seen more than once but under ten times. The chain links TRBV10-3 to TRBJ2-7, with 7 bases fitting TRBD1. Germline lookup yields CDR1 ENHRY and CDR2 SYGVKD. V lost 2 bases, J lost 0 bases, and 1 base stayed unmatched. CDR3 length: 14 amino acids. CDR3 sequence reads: CAISEGTVSYEQYF. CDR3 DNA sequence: TGTGCCATCAGTGAGGGGACAGTCTCCTACGAGCAGTACTTC.

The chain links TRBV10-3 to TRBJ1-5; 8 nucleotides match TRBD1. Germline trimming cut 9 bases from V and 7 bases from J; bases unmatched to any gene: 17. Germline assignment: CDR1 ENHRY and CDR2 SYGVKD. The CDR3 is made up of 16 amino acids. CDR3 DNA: TGTGCCATTCTCCCGGAGCGGACAGGGCTAAAACAGCCCCAGCATTTT. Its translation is CAILPERTGLKQPQHF.

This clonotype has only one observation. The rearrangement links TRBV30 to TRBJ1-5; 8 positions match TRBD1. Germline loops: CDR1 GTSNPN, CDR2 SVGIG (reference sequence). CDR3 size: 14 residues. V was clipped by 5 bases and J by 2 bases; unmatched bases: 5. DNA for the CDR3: TGTGCCTGGGCCGACAGGGGACGCAATCAGCCCCAGCATTTT. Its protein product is CAWADRGRNQPQHF.